This T cell receptor (beta chain) was found in a study of T cell responses to AZD1222 COVID-19 vaccine. Method: immunoSEQ multiplex PCR; TCRdb's copy keeps in-frame clones and lacks some. The data hold around 200,000 clones, with around 94% observed a single time. Germline CDR1 KGHSH, CDR2 LQKENI. This CDR3 has 14 amino acids. The V gene lost 3 bases and the J gene lost 3 bases, with 11 bases spanning the gap. This TCR was sampled from an adult who received the AZD1222 COVID-19 vaccine. Material: peripheral blood, obtained 28 days after the second AZD1222 dose. V is TRBV18 and J is TRBJ1-1; maybe TRBD1 (5 bases). The CDR3 loop reads CASSPRGGDTEAFF. DNA for the CDR3: TGTGCCAGCTCACCCCGGGGAGGGGACACTGAAGCTTTCTTT. Combining the CDR3 with reference TRBV18 and TRBJ1-1 gives the whole variable domain NAGVMQNPRHLVRRRGQEARLRCSPMKGHSHVYWYRQLPEEGLKFMVYLQKENIIDESGMPKERFSAEFPKEGPSILRIQQVVRGDSAAYFCASSPRGGDTEAFFGQGTRLTVV.